These T cell receptor beta chains were read from a single sample in a study of CD8+CD57+ T cells in acquired aplastic anemia. TCRdb called the reads again in MiXCR, with one record for every CDR3 protein. The sample holds approximately 32,000 distinct CDR3 sequences, about 77% seen once. The source material was sorted CD4+, CD8+, or CD8+CD57+ T cells (not recorded which) from PBMCs. The origin of the receptors is a human donor in good health, serving as a control. CDR3s include the opening cysteine and the closing phenylalanine or tryptophan. A D gene is named only where the DNA matches it firmly. Some rows have no size entry. The others give once, few or many, or a class for an expanded clone.

>TRBJ1-5|TRBV2|NA|NA|13
TGTGCCAGCAGTGTGGCTGCCAATCAGCCCCAGCATTTT
CASSVAANQPQHF
>TRBJ1-5|TRBV15|NA|NA|16
TGTGCCACCAGCAGAGATCTTTGGACAGAGGATCAGCCCCAGCATTTT
CATSRDLWTEDQPQHF
>TRBJ1-5|TRBV6-1|NA|NA|14
TGTGCCAGCCTCCCGGGTGGAGGGCGGGTGCCCCAGCATTTT
CASLPGGGRVPQHF
>TRBJ1-2|TRBV7-8|NA|NA|14
TGTGCCAGCAGCTTAGTTACAAGGGAGCTCGGCTACACCTTC
CASSLVTRELGYTF
>TRBJ2-1|TRBV20-1|NA|TRBD2|12
TGCAGTGCTCTAGCGGGGGGGCGAGAGCAGTTCTTC
CSALAGGREQFF
>TRBJ1-1|TRBV5-1|NA|NA|13
TGCGCCAGCAGCTTGGAACGGAACACTGAAGCTTTCTTT
CASSLERNTEAFF
>TRBJ1-1|TRBV20-1|NA|NA|14
TGCAGTGCACGTCGTACGGGTCCGAACACTGAAGCTTTCTTT
CSARRTGPNTEAFF
>TRBJ2-1|TRBV24-1|NA|NA|13
TGTGCCACCAGTGAGATTGACTATGATGAGCAGTTCTTC
CATSEIDYDEQFF
>TRBJ2-1|TRBV19|NA|TRBD1|13
TGTGCCAGTAGTTTGGGACAGTACAATGAGCAGTTCTTC
CASSLGQYNEQFF
>TRBJ1-5|TRBV7-9|few|NA|13
TGTGCCAGCAGCACAGGGCCTAATCAGCCCCAGCATTTT
CASSTGPNQPQHF
>TRBJ2-7|TRBV10-3|NA|TRBD2|14
TGTGCCATCAGTGAGTCGGGGACTAGGCACGAGCAGTACTTC
CAISESGTRHEQYF
>TRBJ1-1|TRBV25-1|once|NA|12
TGTGCCAGCAATGCCGGAGTGGCTGAAGCTTTCTTT
CASNAGVAEAFF
>TRBJ2-7|TRBV10-3|NA|TRBD1|15
TGTGCCATCACCTACGACAGGGGGCTGTCCTACGAGCAGTACTTC
CAITYDRGLSYEQYF
>TRBJ1-2|TRBV2|large|TRBD1|16
TGTGCCAGCAGTGACCCCCCGGGACAGGGAAGTAGTGGCTACACCTTC
CASSDPPGQGSSGYTF
>TRBJ2-2|TRBV9|NA|NA|13
TGTGCCAGCAGCGAGGGGGGGGACGGGGAGCTGTTTTTT
CASSEGGDGELFF
>TRBJ2-7|TRBV7-3|NA|TRBD1|13
TGTGCCTCGCGGACAGGGGGCCTCGACGAGCAGTACTTC
CASRTGGLDEQYF
>TRBJ1-2|TRBV24-1|NA|NA|13
TGTGCCCCTAGACGGAGGGGGAACTATGGCTACACCTTC
CAPRRRGNYGYTF
>TRBJ1-2|TRBV19|NA|NA|16
TGTGCCAGTAGTATTCCCGGACAGTACGCTAACTATGGCTACACCTTC
CASSIPGQYANYGYTF
>TRBJ1-1|TRBV25-1|NA|NA|14
TGTGCCAGCAGTGTTGAGGGGGTGAACACTGAAGCTTTCTTT
CASSVEGVNTEAFF
>TRBJ2-3|TRBV6-1|NA|TRBD2|17
TGTGCCAGCAGTGCGGCGGGGGGGATCTGGAGCACAGATACGCAGTATTTT
CASSAAGGIWSTDTQYF
>TRBJ2-1|TRBV10-3|NA|TRBD1|16
TGTGCCATCAGTGGCTCGACAGGGTCCTCCTACAATGAGCAGTTCTTC
CAISGSTGSSYNEQFF
>TRBJ2-7|TRBV19|NA|TRBD1|16
TGTGCCAGTAGTGGCAGGGGGCGAGCATCTGGATACGAGCAGTACTTC
CASSGRGRASGYEQYF
>TRBJ1-6|TRBV4-3|NA|TRBD1|18
TGCGCCAGCAGCGAAAACCACGGGACAGGGTACTATAATTCACCCCTCCACTTT
CASSENHGTGYYNSPLHF
>TRBJ2-7|TRBV7-3|NA|NA|12
TGTGCCAGCAGTGAAGGGTCGGACGAGCAGTACTTC
CASSEGSDEQYF
>TRBJ1-5|TRBV7-8|NA|NA|14
TGTGCCAGCAGCGTAGACCAGGGAAATCAGCCCCAGCATTTT
CASSVDQGNQPQHF
>TRBJ1-2|TRBV19|NA|NA|13
TGTGCCAGTAGTATAGCCACAGGGTATGGCTACACCTTC
CASSIATGYGYTF
>TRBJ1-6|TRBV12-3/TRBV12-4|few|NA|15
TGTGCCAGCAGTTTAGCGGGGGGGGAAAATTCACCCCTCCACTTT
CASSLAGGENSPLHF
>TRBJ1-2|TRBV10-3|NA|NA|14
TGTGCCATCAGCGGACGCAAGGGCGATGGGGGCTACACCTTC
CAISGRKGDGGYTF
>TRBJ2-5|TRBV19|once|TRBD1|13
TGTGCCAGTAGCCACGACAGGGTTGAGACCCAGTACTTC
CASSHDRVETQYF
>TRBJ1-3|TRBV29-1|few|NA|12
TGCAGCGTTAAAGTGTTCGGAAACACCATATATTTT
CSVKVFGNTIYF
>TRBJ2-7|TRBV6-1|NA|TRBD2|15
TGTGCCAGCACAAAGACTAGCGGGGGGTGGAGCGAGCAGTACTTC
CASTKTSGGWSEQYF
>TRBJ1-4|TRBV2|NA|NA|13
TGTGCCAGCAGTGACAGCAGTAATGAAAAACTGTTTTTT
CASSDSSNEKLFF
>TRBJ2-1|TRBV9|medium-sized|TRBD2|19
TGTGCCAGCAGCGTAGGGGTAGGCTTGGGGGGGAGCTCCTACAATGAGCAGTTCTTC
CASSVGVGLGGSSYNEQFF
>TRBJ2-5|TRBV20-1|NA|NA|10
TGCAGTGCTAGGTGGGAGACCCAGTACTTC
CSARWETQYF
>TRBJ1-1|TRBV29-1|NA|NA|13
TGCAGCGTTCGACAGGATCGGATCACTGAAGCTTTCTTT
CSVRQDRITEAFF
>TRBJ1-2|TRBV2|NA|NA|11
TGTGCCGCTTACGGCAGGGGTGGCTACACCTTC
CAAYGRGGYTF
>TRBJ1-5|TRBV6-5|NA|TRBD1|15
TGTGCCAGCAGTTATTCGGACAGGGGATACCAGCCCCAGCATTTT
CASSYSDRGYQPQHF
>TRBJ2-3|TRBV29-1|NA|TRBD1|14
TGCAGCGCAAAGGGACAGGGGTGGACAGATACGCAGTATTTT
CSAKGQGWTDTQYF
>TRBJ2-5|TRBV24-1|NA|TRBD2|18
TGTGCCGCCAGTGGACTGACTAGCGGGAGGGCCCCCCCAGAGACCCAGTACTTC
CAASGLTSGRAPPETQYF
>TRBJ2-7|TRBV6-1|NA|NA|15
TGTGCCAGCAGCCGTCAGGGAAGAGCGGCCTACGAGCAGTACTTC
CASSRQGRAAYEQYF
>TRBJ2-1|TRBV6-1|NA|NA|16
TGTGCCAGCAGCTCCGACCGGGACGAGCTTAGCAATGAGCAGTTCTTC
CASSSDRDELSNEQFF
>TRBJ1-2|TRBV20-1|NA|NA|12
TGCAGTGCCTTGAATGGGGACTATGGCTACACCTTC
CSALNGDYGYTF
>TRBJ1-2|TRBV14|NA|TRBD1|17
TGTGCCAGCAGCCAAGATCTGGTTGTAGCGACAGGGGAAGGCTACACCTTC
CASSQDLVVATGEGYTF
>TRBJ2-7|TRBV25-1|once|NA|15
TGTGCCAGCAGAGAGGGCAGGGGAGGCTCCTACGAGCAGTACTTC
CASREGRGGSYEQYF
>TRBJ2-2|TRBV10-3|few|TRBD2|14
TGTGCCATCAGTGAGCCTAGCGGGCGTGGGGAGCTGTTTTTT
CAISEPSGRGELFF
>TRBJ2-1|TRBV7-9|medium-sized|TRBD2|15
TGTGCCAGCAGCTTATCGCTAGCGGGGTACAATGAGCAGTTCTTC
CASSLSLAGYNEQFF
>TRBJ2-5|TRBV7-3|NA|NA|15
TGTGCCAGCAGCCTAGGGGGAGGTCCTCAAGAGACCCAGTACTTC
CASSLGGGPQETQYF
>TRBJ1-4|TRBV15|NA|NA|13
TGTGCCACCTCGGGGGGAACTAATGAAAAACTGTTTTTT
CATSGGTNEKLFF
>TRBJ2-5|TRBV7-7|NA|NA|13
TGTGCCAGCAGCAGCACTAGTTACGAGACCCAGTACTTC
CASSSTSYETQYF
>TRBJ1-4|TRBV9|medium-sized|NA|15
TGTGCCAGCAGCGTAGGTGGGTCGGGGTATGAAAAACTGTTTTTT
CASSVGGSGYEKLFF
>TRBJ1-2|TRBV15|few|NA|13
TGTGCCACCAGCAGAGGTGGCTCCGAAGGCTACACCTTC
CATSRGGSEGYTF
>TRBJ2-2|TRBV7-8|NA|NA|15
TGTGCCAGCAGGGCCGGGACGGGGAACACCGGGGAGCTGTTTTTT
CASRAGTGNTGELFF
>TRBJ2-3|TRBV7-6|NA|TRBD2|15
TGTGCCAGCAGCCCTCTAGCGGGAGGGGCAGATACGCAGTATTTT
CASSPLAGGADTQYF
>TRBJ2-5|TRBV4-1|NA|TRBD2|14
TGCGCCAGCAGTGAGAGGCGGGGGGGTGAGACCCAGTACTTC
CASSERRGGETQYF
>TRBJ2-2|TRBV10-3|NA|TRBD2|19
TGTGCCATCAGTGAGACCAGGTCCGGACTAGCGGGGAACACCGGGGAGCTGTTTTTT
CAISETRSGLAGNTGELFF
>TRBJ2-3|TRBV15|NA|TRBD2|15
TGTGCCACCAGCGTTAGCGGGGGGCCCACAGATACGCAGTATTTT
CATSVSGGPTDTQYF
>TRBJ1-1|TRBV6-4|NA|TRBD1|16
TGTGCCAGCAGTGGGGACAGGGGGCAGGCGAACACTGAAGCTTTCTTT
CASSGDRGQANTEAFF
>TRBJ2-2|TRBV7-8|NA|NA|15
TGTGCCAGCAGCTTAGCCAGCGCGAACACCGGGGAGCTGTTTTTT
CASSLASANTGELFF